Presented here are 11 T cell receptor beta chains from one specimen sequenced in a study of beta chain features in type 1 diabetes. Study-wide findings and caveats: Moderate yet significant TCRB CDR3 shortening was seen in Type 1 diabetes patients in all four CD4+ subsets.

Expressed TCRB transcripts got sequenced, as all isolated RNA was reverse transcribed. Repertoires were generated with immunoSEQ multiplex PCR, while TCRdb's copy carries only in-frame clones and drops some. The sample has roughly 47,000 clones, around 45% seen once. These receptors are not linked to any known antigen. The sample was stem cell memory CD4+ T cells from blood. The receptor set was obtained from a man aged 25-45 years with type 1 diabetes.

The rearrangement uses TRBV4-3 and TRBJ2-3, with 7 bases matching TRBD2. With V trimmed by 1 base and J by 0 bases, 7 bases remained unmatched. This CDR3 is built from 17 residues. Germline CDR1 and CDR2: LGHNA and YSLEER. CDR3 nucleotides: TGCGCCAGCAGCCAAGCGGCTAGCGGTACTAGCACAGATACGCAGTATTTT. This encodes CASSQAASGTSTDTQYF.

CDR3 residues: CASSFGSGRAGGDTQYF. CDR3 DNA sequence: TGTGCCAGCAGTTTCGGTAGCGGGAGGGCAGGCGGAGATACGCAGTATTTT. V and J are TRBV27 and TRBJ2-3; TRBD2 agrees at 11 bases. Germline values: CDR1 MNHEY, CDR2 SMNVEV (reference sequence). With 3 bases clipped from V and 5 bases from J, the junction kept 10 bases outside the gene matches. This CDR3 has 17 residues.

This sequence joins TRBV6-6 and TRBJ2-1, with 8 bases matching TRBD2. The CDR3 contains 16 residues. CDR1 MNHNY and CDR2 SVGAGI come from the germline V gene (reference sequence). Germline trimming cut 6 bases from V and 10 bases from J; bases unmatched to any gene: 17. The CDR3 coding sequence is TGTGCCAGCAGCCCCCGTGGGACTAGGGGACGCCCCGAGCAGTTCTTC. Translated, it gives CASSPRGTRGRPEQFF.

This clone was seen a few times. The chain couples TRBV7-9 to TRBJ1-2, with 9 bases lining up with TRBD1. The CDR3 has 15 amino acids. The germline gives CDR1 SEHNR, CDR2 FQNEAQ (reference sequence). Trimming at V came to 6 bases and at J to 3 bases, leaving 8 bases not matched to a gene. The CDR3 DNA is TGTGCCAGCAGGGGTGGACGGGACAGGGACTATGGCTACACCTTC. This sequence encodes CASRGGRDRDYGYTF.

This clone was seen a handful of times. The chain joins TRBV9 to TRBJ2-1; 9 bases map to TRBD2. CDR3 length: 18 amino acids. Germline loops: CDR1 SGDLS, CDR2 YYNGEE. Trimming at V came to 6 bases and at J to 8 bases, leaving 21 bases not matched to a gene. The CDR3 sequence: CASILGGREGRSSDEQFF. CDR3 coding DNA: TGTGCCAGCATACTGGGCGGGCGGGAGGGCCGGTCATCCGATGAGCAGTTCTTC.

The gene calls are TRBV5-1 and TRBJ2-3, with D possibly matching TRBD1 (5 bases). This CDR3 has 13 amino acids. The germline V and J ends were trimmed by 0 bases and 4 bases, with 6 bases remaining between them. Germline-derived CDR1 and CDR2 are SGHRS and YFSETQ. DNA of the CDR3: TGCGCCAGCAGCTTGGGACAGTCAGATACGCAGTATTTT. It yields the protein CASSLGQSDTQYF.

The chain carries TRBV2 and TRBJ2-3; D unclear. This CDR3 comprises 11 residues. From germline, CDR1 is SNHLY and CDR2 FYNNEI. The V and J ends lost 4 bases and 6 bases respectively, with 5 bases between them. The CDR3 reads CASSVEDTQYF. The DNA for the CDR3 is TGTGCCAGCAGTGTTGAGGATACGCAGTATTTT.

The V and J genes are TRBV2 and TRBJ2-7; D possibly corresponds to TRBD2 (5 bases). V was trimmed by 6 bases and J by 0 bases, leaving 12 bases between them. CDR3 length: 14 residues. Germline assignment: CDR1 SNHLY and CDR2 FYNNEI. The CDR3 nucleotides read TGTGCCAGCAGCAGACTGGGGAGCTCCTACGAGCAGTACTTC. Translating gives CASSRLGSSYEQYF.

The rearrangement uses TRBV6-5 and TRBJ2-7, with D unresolved. The V gene lost 4 bases and the J gene lost 3 bases, with 19 bases spanning the gap. CDR1 is MNHEY and CDR2 is SVGAGI in the germline V gene. The CDR3 length is 16 residues. For the CDR3, the DNA is TGTGCCAGCAGTTTCTGGAACAGTCGAATAATCTACGAGCAGTACTTC. It specifies CASSFWNSRIIYEQYF.

This sequence joins TRBV2 and TRBJ1-5; perhaps TRBD1 as D (5 bases). V lost 7 bases and J lost 7, with 14 bases in between. CDR1 and CDR2 from the germline V gene are SNHLY and FYNNEI. The CDR3 sequence is 13 residues long. CDR3 DNA: TGTGCCAGCAAACCGGGGGTCTGGCAGCCCCAGCATTTT. This sequence encodes CASKPGVWQPQHF.

This clone has a handful of counts. J is TRBJ2-7 and V is TRBV11-2, with a tentative D call TRBD2 (5 bases). Germline V gives CDR1 SGHAT, CDR2 FQNNGV. The length of the CDR3 is 14 residues. Trimming left V 4 bases short and J 3 bases short, with 13 bases between. CDR3 DNA: TGTGCCAGCAGCTCCCAGGACTGGTTCTACGAGCAGTACTTC. Translation gives CASSSQDWFYEQYF.